Below, 32 T cell receptor beta chains from the same sample are listed, as sequenced in a study of blood T cell repertoires in COVID-19. Profiling relied on immunoSEQ multiplex PCR, and the TCRdb table lists in-frame clones only, not all of them. The data show about 440,000 clones, about 89% seen once. Sequenced material: peripheral blood. The source of these receptors is a woman in her thirties with acute or convalescent COVID-19.

CDR3 amino acids: CASSSPGPQHF. CDR3 nucleotides: TGTGCCAGCAGTTCCCCAGGGCCCCAGCATTTT. This chain joins TRBV12-3 or TRBV12-4 and TRBJ1-5; D gene ambiguous. The CDR3 length is 11 residues. V lost 4 bases to trimming and J lost 9 bases, with 7 bases between them.

The chain has TRBV5-1 and TRBJ2-7, with D unresolved. The CDR3 loop spans 14 amino acids. Germline V gene lookup returns CDR1 SGHRS and CDR2 YFSETQ. V was cut by 0 bases and J by 2 bases, with 9 bases left in between. CDR3 coding DNA: TGCGCCAGCAGCTTGGGGGCCACCACCTACGAGCAGTACTTC. It specifies CASSLGATTYEQYF.

This chain links TRBV5-4 with TRBJ2-1; TRBD2 aligns across 8 bases. The CDR3 runs to 17 residues. V gave up 6 bases and J gave up 1 base; unmatched junction bases: 12. CDR1 and CDR2 (germline): SGHNT, YYREEE (reference sequence). CDR3 nucleotides: TGTGCCAGCAACCCCGGGCCCCGGGGGGGGTCCTACAATGAGCAGTTCTTC. Encoded protein: CASNPGPRGGSYNEQFF.

This chain connects TRBV7-6 to TRBJ2-7, with TRBD1 matching over 12 bases. The CDR3 is 15 amino acids. Per germline, CDR1 SGHVS and CDR2 FNYEAQ. V lost 4 bases to trimming and J lost 4 bases; unmatched junction nucleotides: 5. The CDR3 sequence: CASSSPGQGAYEQYF. DNA for the CDR3: TGTGCCAGCAGCTCTCCGGGACAGGGGGCGTACGAGCAGTACTTC.

This clone was detected only a few times. V is TRBV15 and J is TRBJ1-1, with D perhaps TRBD1 (6 bases). Trimming shortened V by 6 bases and J by 1 base, and 33 bases separated the two germline ends. The CDR3 is 21 amino acids. The germline CDR1 and CDR2 sequences are LNHNV and YYDKDF (reference sequence). The CDR3 region has the DNA TGTGCCACCAGAGAGAAGGGAGGGGGGAACAGGCCGCACCCTCCGAACACTGAAGCTTTCTTT. It yields the protein CATREKGGGNRPHPPNTEAFF.

This chain connects TRBV7-9 to TRBJ1-4; 11 nucleotides agree with TRBD1. Losses at the gene ends were 4 bases for V and 8 bases for J; bases not matched to a gene: 3. The germline V gene encodes CDR1 SEHNR and CDR2 FQNEAQ (reference sequence). This CDR3 contains 14 residues. CDR3 nucleotides: TGTGCCAGCAGCTGGGACAGGGGGGGAGAAAAACTGTTTTTT. Translation: CASSWDRGGEKLFF. The variable domain in full, completed from reference TRBV7-9 and TRBJ1-4, reads DTGVSQNPRHKITKRGQNVTFRCDPISEHNRLYWYRQTLGQGPEFLTYFQNEAQLEKSRLLSDRFSAERPKGSFSTLEIQRTEQGDSAMYLCASSWDRGGEKLFFGSGTQLSVL.

This rearrangement joins TRBV30 to TRBJ2-7; 8 bases are a match to TRBD1. CDR1 is GTSNPN and CDR2 is SVGIG in the germline V gene (reference sequence). V shed 1 base, J shed 0 bases, and the junction held 5 bases outside the gene matches. The CDR3 covers 15 residues. DNA of the CDR3: TGTGCCTGGAGTGGCAGGGGGCATACCTCCTACGAGCAGTACTTC. Translating gives CAWSGRGHTSYEQYF.

The chain recombines TRBV30 with TRBJ2-3, with D possibly TRBD2 on 5 matching bases. CDR3 length equals 13 residues. Trimming pared 5 bases from V and 2 bases from J, leaving 11 bases between. Germline V gene data show CDR1 as GTSNPN and CDR2 as SVGIG (reference sequence). The CDR3 protein is CAWATRSTDTQYF. CDR3 coding DNA: TGTGCCTGGGCAACTAGATCCACAGATACGCAGTATTTT.

In its sample, this clone was seen a few times. The CDR3 DNA reads as TGTGCCAGCAGCTTGATGACAGCATCCTACGAGCAGTACTTC. This gives the protein CASSLMTASYEQYF. This chain joins TRBV5-8 and TRBJ2-7, with D maybe TRBD1 (5 bases). The CDR3 extends over 14 amino acids. CDR1 is SGHTS, CDR2 YDEGEE, per germline. The V end lost 1 base, the J end lost 1 base, and 9 bases lay between the germline ends.

This sequence joins TRBV28 and TRBJ2-7; tentatively, D is TRBD1 (5 bases). CDR1 and CDR2 (germline): MDHEN, SYDVKM. The CDR3 has 13 amino acids. The V end was cut by 4 bases, the J end by 2 bases, with 9 bases between. The chain's CDR3 is CASSWQGTYEQYF. The CDR3 coding sequence is TGTGCCAGCAGTTGGCAGGGTACCTACGAGCAGTACTTC.

This chain joins TRBV3-1 (or the pseudogene TRBV3-2) and TRBJ1-5; 8 nucleotides align to TRBD1. The V and J ends lost 2 bases and 3 bases, in that order; junction bases with no gene match: 9. This CDR3 region has 17 residues. Germline V gene lookup returns CDR1 LGHDT and CDR2 YNNKEL (reference sequence). In DNA, the CDR3 is TGTGCCAGCAGCCAAAAGACAGGGGTTGGGATCAATCAGCCCCAGCATTTT. Its protein product is CASSQKTGVGINQPQHF.

V usage is TRBV28 and J usage is TRBJ2-7, with 12 positions matching TRBD2. The CDR3 is made up of 15 amino acids. Per germline, CDR1 MDHEN and CDR2 SYDVKM. The V and J ends lost 6 bases and 3 bases, in that order; junction bases with no gene match: 6. DNA for the CDR3: TGTGCCAGCAGAGATACTAGCGGGGGGTTCTACGAGCAGTACTTC. This gives the protein CASRDTSGGFYEQYF.

This chain connects TRBV5-8 to TRBJ2-1; D is ambiguous. The ends were cut back, 1 base at V and 4 bases at J, with 6 bases in the middle. Per germline, CDR1 SGHTS and CDR2 YDEGEE. The CDR3 length is 13 residues. This CDR3 is CASSLFTYNEQFF. DNA of the CDR3: TGTGCCAGCAGCTTGTTTACTTACAATGAGCAGTTCTTC.

The V gene is TRBV6-5, the J gene TRBJ2-1, with 9 bases identical to TRBD1. The CDR3 covers 13 residues. V lost 6 bases to trimming and J lost 4 bases; unmatched junction nucleotides: 1. The germline gives CDR1 MNHEY, CDR2 SVGAGI. CDR3 loop: CASRDRGYNEQFF. The CDR3 DNA follows: TGTGCCAGCAGGGACAGGGGTTACAATGAGCAGTTCTTC.

This clone was seen only once. The J gene is TRBJ1-1, the V gene TRBV11-1; no definite D call. CDR1 is SGHAT, CDR2 FQDESV, per germline (reference sequence). This CDR3 has 16 residues. Trimming pared 5 bases from V and 3 bases from J, leaving 19 bases between. CDR3 in DNA: TGTGCCAGCAGCCACGGACCGGGAAAAGAGTACACTGAAGCTTTCTTT. Residues: CASSHGPGKEYTEAFF.

The chain combines TRBV5-1 with TRBJ1-1, with TRBD1 matching 9 bases. With 4 bases clipped from V and 4 bases from J, the junction kept 8 bases outside the gene matches. The germline V gene encodes CDR1 SGHRS and CDR2 YFSETQ. This CDR3 spans 15 amino acids. CDR3 coding DNA: TGCGCCAGCAGCGCGGACAGGGGCCGGGTCACTGAAGCTTTCTTT. The encoded protein is CASSADRGRVTEAFF.

This chain uses TRBV27 with TRBJ2-3; no definite D call. V was trimmed by 6 bases and J by 0 bases, leaving 7 bases between them. CDR3 size: 13 residues. Germline-derived CDR1 and CDR2 are MNHEY and SMNVEV (reference sequence). This CDR3 is CASRATSTDTQYF. CDR3 bases: TGTGCCAGCAGAGCGACTAGCACAGATACGCAGTATTTT.

The gene calls are TRBV5-1 and TRBJ1-5; 7 bases match TRBD1. The CDR3 loop spans 16 amino acids. The V gene's germline CDR1 is SGHRS and CDR2 YFSETQ. The J segment lost 2 bases and the V segment lost 6 bases, leaving 11 bases of the junction unmatched. The CDR3 reads CASMMKQGPGNQPQHF. CDR3 in DNA: TGCGCCAGCATGATGAAACAGGGGCCCGGCAATCAGCCCCAGCATTTT.

The chain employs TRBV3-1 (or the pseudogene TRBV3-2) and TRBJ2-1; weak D call: TRBD2 (6 bases). Deletions cut 4 bases from V and 4 bases from J, with 23 bases between. Germline CDR1 reads LGHDT; CDR2 reads YNNKEL (reference sequence). This CDR3 has 18 residues. The CDR3, as DNA: TGTGCCAGCAGCCGGGGGGTTTCAAAGGTACAATTGTACAATGAGCAGTTCTTC. Protein sequence: CASSRGVSKVQLYNEQFF.

V gene TRBV20-1 combines with J gene TRBJ1-5; perhaps TRBD1 as D (5 bases). V shed 3 bases and J shed 3 bases, with 21 bases lying between them. The CDR3 spans 17 residues. From germline, CDR1 is DFQATT and CDR2 SNEGSKA (reference sequence). The CDR3 reads CSASSPGFQGDNQPQHF. Written as DNA, the CDR3 is TGCAGTGCTAGTTCGCCGGGTTTCCAGGGCGACAATCAGCCCCAGCATTTT.

The chain couples TRBV15 to TRBJ2-7; 9 bases align to TRBD1. The germline gives CDR1 LNHNV, CDR2 YYDKDF (reference sequence). The CDR3 runs to 14 residues. Unmatched junction bases numbered 2, after V lost 1 base and J lost 4 bases. The CDR3 DNA is TGTGCCACCAGCAGAGGACAGGGGGGATACGAGCAGTACTTC. It is translated as CATSRGQGGYEQYF. Full variable domain (rest looked up from reference TRBV15 and TRBJ2-7): DAMVIQNPRYQVTQFGKPVTLSCSQTLNHNVMYWYQQKSSQAPKLLFHYYDKDFNNEADTPDNFQSRRPNTSFCFLDIRSPGLGDTAMYLCATSRGQGGYEQYFGPGTRLTVT.

This chain joins TRBV4-1 and TRBJ2-5, with D perhaps matching TRBD2 (5 bases). CDR1 MGHRA and CDR2 YSYEKL come from the germline V gene. This CDR3 is built from 14 residues. The V gene lost 1 base and the J gene lost 3 bases, with 9 bases spanning the gap. The CDR3 spells CASSQGLLKETQYF. The CDR3, as DNA: TGCGCCAGCAGCCAAGGACTACTAAAAGAGACCCAGTACTTC.

The chain has TRBV6-5 and TRBJ2-1; TRBD1 matches at 8 bases. The CDR3 is 15 amino acids. From germline, CDR1 is MNHEY and CDR2 SVGAGI. Trimming at V came to 7 bases and at J to 0 bases, leaving 5 bases not matched to a gene. Here the CDR3 DNA reads TGTGCCAGCAAACGACAGGGGAGCTCCTACAATGAGCAGTTCTTC. This translates into CASKRQGSSYNEQFF.

The CDR3 DNA is TGCGCCAGCAAGTGGGGAGTCGCAACTAATGAAAAACTGTTTTTT. Its protein is CASKWGVATNEKLFF. The V and J genes are TRBV5-1 and TRBJ1-4; D not certain. Germline-derived CDR1 and CDR2 are SGHRS and YFSETQ. This CDR3 is built from 15 residues. Trimming removed 6 bases at V and 0 bases at J, with 12 bases between.

The chain is built from TRBV28 and TRBJ1-1; D perhaps matches TRBD1 (6 bases). Germline values: CDR1 MDHEN, CDR2 SYDVKM. Between the trimmed V and J ends, which lost 2 bases and 4 bases, there was a span of 14 bases. The CDR3 spans 15 residues. The CDR3, as DNA: TGTGCCAGCAGTTTAACCGGCTTACAGGGCACTGAAGCTTTCTTT. Its translation is CASSLTGLQGTEAFF.

The V and J genes are TRBV11-2 and TRBJ1-5; a possible D gene is TRBD1 (5 bases). This CDR3 comprises 16 residues. V was trimmed by 5 bases and J by 4 bases, leaving 18 bases between them. CDR1 and CDR2 (germline): SGHAT, FQNNGV. CDR3 sequence reads: CASSLSSGGLNQPQHF. The CDR3 DNA is TGTGCCAGCAGCCTATCCAGCGGGGGTTTAAATCAGCCCCAGCATTTT.

The CDR3, as DNA: TGTGCCAGCAGGCCCCCAGTCTCACCCCTCCACTTT. Protein product: CASRPPVSPLHF. The chain links TRBV28 to TRBJ1-6, with D hard to call. V was shortened by 6 bases and J by 10 bases, with 10 bases between the two germline ends. CDR3 length equals 12 residues. CDR1 MDHEN and CDR2 SYDVKM come from the germline V gene.

This clone was seen only a few times. The genes are TRBV4-1 and TRBJ2-5, with 8 bases aligning to TRBD2. CDR1 is MGHRA, CDR2 YSYEKL, per germline. The length of the CDR3 is 16 residues. The trim removed 4 bases at V and 2 bases at J, leaving 9 bases unmatched. The CDR3: CASSPYERGSQETQYF. Written as DNA, the CDR3 is TGCGCCAGCAGCCCATATGAGCGGGGGAGTCAAGAGACCCAGTACTTC.

V is TRBV28 and J is TRBJ1-5, with 7 bases aligning to TRBD1. Germline V gene sequence: CDR1 MDHEN, CDR2 SYDVKM. The CDR3 consists of 12 residues. Trimming took 6 bases from V and 9 from J; bases not matched to a gene: 5. This CDR3 reads CASSLQGPPQHF. For the CDR3, the DNA is TGTGCCAGCAGCCTACAGGGGCCGCCCCAGCATTTT.

The chain links TRBV5-1 to TRBJ2-3; TRBD2 aligns across 12 bases. This CDR3 contains 16 residues. The ends lost 5 bases at V and 1 base at J; junction bases unmatched: 5. CDR1 SGHRS and CDR2 YFSETQ come from the germline V gene. CDR3: CASRLAGGPGTDTQYF. CDR3 in DNA: TGCGCCAGCAGACTAGCGGGGGGCCCAGGCACAGATACGCAGTATTTT.

J is TRBJ1-5 and V is TRBV10-3; TRBD1 matches at 8 bases. The V and J ends lost 6 bases and 4 bases, in that order; junction bases with no gene match: 5. The germline V gene has CDR1 ENHRY and CDR2 SYGVKD. The CDR3 covers 14 residues. CDR3 sequence (DNA): TGTGCCATCAGCGAAAGGACAGGGAATCAGCCCCAGCATTTT. It translates to CAISERTGNQPQHF.

V usage is TRBV6-6 and J usage is TRBJ2-3; D is uncertain. The germline V and J ends were trimmed by 2 bases and 2 bases, with 14 bases remaining between them. Germline CDR1 reads MNHNY; CDR2 reads SVGAGI (reference sequence). The CDR3 totals 16 residues. As DNA, the CDR3 is TGTGCCAGCAGTTACCTATTAGCTGCCCACACAGATACGCAGTATTTT. Translated: CASSYLLAAHTDTQYF.